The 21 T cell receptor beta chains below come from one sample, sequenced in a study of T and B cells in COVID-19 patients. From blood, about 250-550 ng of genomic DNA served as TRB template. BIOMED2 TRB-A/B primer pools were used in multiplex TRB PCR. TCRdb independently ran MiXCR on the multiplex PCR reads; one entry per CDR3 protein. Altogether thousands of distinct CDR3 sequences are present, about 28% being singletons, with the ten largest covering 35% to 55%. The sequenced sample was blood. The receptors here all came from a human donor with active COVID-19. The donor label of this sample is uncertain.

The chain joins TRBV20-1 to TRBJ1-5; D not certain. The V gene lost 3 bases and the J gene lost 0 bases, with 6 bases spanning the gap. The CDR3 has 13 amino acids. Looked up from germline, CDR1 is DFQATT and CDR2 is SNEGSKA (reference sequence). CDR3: CSASPYSNQPQHF. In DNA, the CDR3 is TGCAGTGCTAGCCCTTATAGCAATCAGCCCCAGCATTTT.

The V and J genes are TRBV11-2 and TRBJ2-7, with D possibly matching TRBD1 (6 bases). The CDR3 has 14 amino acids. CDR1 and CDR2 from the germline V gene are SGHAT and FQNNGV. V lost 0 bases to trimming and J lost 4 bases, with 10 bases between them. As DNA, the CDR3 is TGTGCCAGCAGCTTAGAACAGGGTCGATACGAGCAGTACTTC. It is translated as CASSLEQGRYEQYF.

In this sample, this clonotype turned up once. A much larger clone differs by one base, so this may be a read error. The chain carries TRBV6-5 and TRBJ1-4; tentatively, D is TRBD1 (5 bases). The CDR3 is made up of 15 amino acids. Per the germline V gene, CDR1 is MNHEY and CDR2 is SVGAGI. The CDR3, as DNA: TGTGCCGGCAGTTACGATCGGGACTTGACTGAAAAACTGTTTTTT. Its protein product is CAGSYDRDLTEKLFF.

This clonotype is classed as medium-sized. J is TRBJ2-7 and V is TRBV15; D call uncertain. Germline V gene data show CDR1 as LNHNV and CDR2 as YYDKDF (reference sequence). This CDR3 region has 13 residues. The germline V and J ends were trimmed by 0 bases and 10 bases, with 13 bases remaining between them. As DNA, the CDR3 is TGTGCCACCAGCAGAGATTTCTCGTCGGTACAGTACTTC. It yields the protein CATSRDFSSVQYF.

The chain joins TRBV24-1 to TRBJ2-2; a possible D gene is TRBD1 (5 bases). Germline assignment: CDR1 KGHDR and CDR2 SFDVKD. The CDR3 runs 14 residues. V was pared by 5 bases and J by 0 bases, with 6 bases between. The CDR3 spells CATSGRANTGELFF. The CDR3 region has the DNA TGTGCCACCAGTGGCAGGGCGAACACCGGGGAGCTGTTTTTT.

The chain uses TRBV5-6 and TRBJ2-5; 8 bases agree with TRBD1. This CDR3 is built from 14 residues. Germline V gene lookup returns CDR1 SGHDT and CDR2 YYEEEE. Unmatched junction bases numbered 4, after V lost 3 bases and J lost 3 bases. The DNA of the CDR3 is TGTGCCAGCAGCTGGACAGGGCTGGAAGAGACCCAGTACTTC. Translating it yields CASSWTGLEETQYF.

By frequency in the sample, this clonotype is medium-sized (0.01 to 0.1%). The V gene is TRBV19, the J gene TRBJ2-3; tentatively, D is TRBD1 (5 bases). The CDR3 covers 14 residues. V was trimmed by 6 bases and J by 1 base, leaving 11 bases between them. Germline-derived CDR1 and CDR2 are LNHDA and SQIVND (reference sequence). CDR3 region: CASRSGHRTDTQYF. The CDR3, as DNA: TGTGCCAGTAGATCCGGACACCGCACAGATACGCAGTATTTT.

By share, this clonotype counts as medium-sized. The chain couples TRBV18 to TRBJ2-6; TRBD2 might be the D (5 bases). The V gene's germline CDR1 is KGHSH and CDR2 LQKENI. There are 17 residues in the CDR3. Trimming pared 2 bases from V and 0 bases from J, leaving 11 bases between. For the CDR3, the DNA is TGTGCCAGCTCACCATTGCCGGGAAGCTCTGGGGCCAACGTCCTGACTTTC. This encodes CASSPLPGSSGANVLTF.

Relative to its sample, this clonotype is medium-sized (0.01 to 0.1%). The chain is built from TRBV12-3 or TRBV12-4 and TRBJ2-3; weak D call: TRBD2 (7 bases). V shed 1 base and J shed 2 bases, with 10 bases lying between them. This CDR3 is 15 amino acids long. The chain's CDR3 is CASSLGAGATDTQYF. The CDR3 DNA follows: TGTGCCAGCAGTTTAGGTGCGGGGGCCACAGATACGCAGTATTTT.

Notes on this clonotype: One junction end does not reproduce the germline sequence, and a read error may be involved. The CDR3 loop is CASSPRRAGMNDQFF. CDR3 in DNA: TGTGCCAGCAGCCCTCGTAGAGCGGGGATGAATGATCAGTTCTTC. The V and J genes are TRBV9 and TRBJ2-1; 7 bases line up with TRBD2. Germline V lookup: CDR1 SGDLS, CDR2 YYNGEE. This CDR3 has 15 amino acids.

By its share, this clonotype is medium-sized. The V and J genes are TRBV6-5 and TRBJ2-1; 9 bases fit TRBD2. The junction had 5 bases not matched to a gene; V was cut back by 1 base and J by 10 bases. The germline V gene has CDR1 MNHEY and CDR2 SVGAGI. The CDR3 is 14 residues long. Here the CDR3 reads CASSYLRGGREQFF. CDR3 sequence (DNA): TGTGCCAGCAGTTACTTGCGGGGGGGCCGAGAGCAGTTCTTC.

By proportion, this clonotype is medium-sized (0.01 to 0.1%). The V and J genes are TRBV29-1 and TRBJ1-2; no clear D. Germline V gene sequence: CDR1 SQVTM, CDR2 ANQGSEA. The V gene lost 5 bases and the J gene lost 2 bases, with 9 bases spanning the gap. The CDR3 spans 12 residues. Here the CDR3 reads CSVRRGNYGYTF. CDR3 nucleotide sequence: TGCAGCGTTCGGCGCGGGAACTATGGCTACACCTTC.

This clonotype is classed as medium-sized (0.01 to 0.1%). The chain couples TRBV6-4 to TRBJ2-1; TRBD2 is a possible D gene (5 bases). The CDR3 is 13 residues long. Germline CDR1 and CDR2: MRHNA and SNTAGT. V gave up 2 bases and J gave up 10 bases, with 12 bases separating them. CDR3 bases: TGTGCCAGCAGTGACAGGCTAGCAGGCGAGCAGTTCTTC. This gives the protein CASSDRLAGEQFF.

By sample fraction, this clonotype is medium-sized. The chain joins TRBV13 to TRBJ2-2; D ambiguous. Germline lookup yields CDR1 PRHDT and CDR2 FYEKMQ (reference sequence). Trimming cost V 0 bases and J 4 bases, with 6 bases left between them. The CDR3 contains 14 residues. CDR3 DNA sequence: TGTGCCAGCAGCTTAGGCGGCCGCACCGGGGAGCTGTTTTTT. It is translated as CASSLGGRTGELFF.

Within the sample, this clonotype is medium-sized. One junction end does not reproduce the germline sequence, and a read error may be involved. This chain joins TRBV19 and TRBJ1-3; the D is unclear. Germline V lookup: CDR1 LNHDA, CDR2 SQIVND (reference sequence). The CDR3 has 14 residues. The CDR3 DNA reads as TGTGCCAGTACTATATCAGGTCCTGGAAACACCATATATTTT. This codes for CASTISGPGNTIYF.

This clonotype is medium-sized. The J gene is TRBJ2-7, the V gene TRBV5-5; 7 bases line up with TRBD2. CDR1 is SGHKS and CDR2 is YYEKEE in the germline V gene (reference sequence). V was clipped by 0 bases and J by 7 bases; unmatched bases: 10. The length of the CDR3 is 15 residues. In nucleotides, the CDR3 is TGTGCCAGCAGCTTGGAACACCTCGGGGGGATGGAGCAGTACTTC. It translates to CASSLEHLGGMEQYF.

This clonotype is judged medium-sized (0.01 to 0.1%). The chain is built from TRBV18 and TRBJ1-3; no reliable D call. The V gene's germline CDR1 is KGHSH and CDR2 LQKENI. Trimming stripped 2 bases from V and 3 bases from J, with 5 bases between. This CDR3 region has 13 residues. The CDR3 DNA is TGTGCCAGCTCACCAGGGGTTGGAAACACCATATATTTT. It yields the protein CASSPGVGNTIYF.

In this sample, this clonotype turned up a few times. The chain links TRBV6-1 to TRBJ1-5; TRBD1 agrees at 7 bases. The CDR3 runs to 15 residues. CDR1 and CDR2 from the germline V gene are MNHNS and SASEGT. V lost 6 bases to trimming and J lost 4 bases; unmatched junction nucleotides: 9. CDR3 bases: TGTGCCAGCAGCGCAGGGACAGCCCTAAATCAGCCCCAGCATTTT. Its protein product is CASSAGTALNQPQHF.

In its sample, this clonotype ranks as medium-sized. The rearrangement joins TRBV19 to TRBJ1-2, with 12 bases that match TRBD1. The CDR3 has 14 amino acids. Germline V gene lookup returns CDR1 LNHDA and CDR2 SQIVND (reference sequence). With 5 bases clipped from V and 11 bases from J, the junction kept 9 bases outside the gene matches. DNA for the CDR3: TGTGCCAGTAGTCCGGGACAGGGGGCCAAAGGGTACACCTTC. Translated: CASSPGQGAKGYTF.

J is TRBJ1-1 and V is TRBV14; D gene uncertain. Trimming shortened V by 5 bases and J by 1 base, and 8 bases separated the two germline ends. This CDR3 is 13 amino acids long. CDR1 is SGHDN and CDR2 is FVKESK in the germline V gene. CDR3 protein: CASSVARNTEAFF. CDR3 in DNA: TGTGCCAGCAGCGTCGCCCGGAACACTGAAGCTTTCTTT.

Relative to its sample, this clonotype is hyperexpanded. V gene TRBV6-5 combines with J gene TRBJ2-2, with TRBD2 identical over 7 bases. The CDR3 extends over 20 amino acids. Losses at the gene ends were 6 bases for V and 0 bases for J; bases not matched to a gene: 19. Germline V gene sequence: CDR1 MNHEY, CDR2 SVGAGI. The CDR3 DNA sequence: TGTGCCAGCAGCACTGTCCCCGGGACTATATACGCTGCGAACACCGGGGAGCTGTTTTTT. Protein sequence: CASSTVPGTIYAANTGELFF.